The sequence of this T cell receptor beta chain was determined in a study of blood T cell repertoires in COVID-19. Assay used: immunoSEQ multiplex PCR; TCRdb lists only in-frame clones, some missing. The sample carries 85,000 to 120,000 clones, around four fifths recorded once. Sequenced sample: peripheral blood. The source is a human donor in a cohort sampled during active COVID-19.

The chain's CDR3 is CASSHRGLRTGELFF. In nucleotides, the CDR3 is TGTGCCAGCAGCCACCGGGGACTACGCACCGGGGAGCTGTTTTTT. The chain recombines TRBV11-2 with TRBJ2-2; 7 bases match TRBD2. J was trimmed by 4 bases and V by 5 bases; bases with no gene match: 7. The CDR3 is made up of 15 amino acids. CDR1 and CDR2 (germline): SGHAT, FQNNGV.